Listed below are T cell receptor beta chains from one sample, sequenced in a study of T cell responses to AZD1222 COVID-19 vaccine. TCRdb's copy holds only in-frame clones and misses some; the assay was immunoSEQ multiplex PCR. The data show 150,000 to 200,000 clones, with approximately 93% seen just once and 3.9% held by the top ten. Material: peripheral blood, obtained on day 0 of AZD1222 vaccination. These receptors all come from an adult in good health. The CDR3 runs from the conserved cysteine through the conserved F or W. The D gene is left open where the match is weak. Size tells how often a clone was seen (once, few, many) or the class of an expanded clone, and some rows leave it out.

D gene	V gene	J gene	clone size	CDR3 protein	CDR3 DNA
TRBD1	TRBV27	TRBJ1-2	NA	CASSFGGGAGYGYTF	TGTGCCAGCAGTTTTGGAGGGGGCGCAGGGTATGGCTACACCTTC
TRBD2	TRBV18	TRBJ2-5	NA	CASSPQFLAGGLEETQYF	TGTGCCAGCTCACCACAGTTCTTGGCGGGAGGGCTGGAAGAGACCCAGTACTTC
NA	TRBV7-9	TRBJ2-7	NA	CASSHDYEQYF	TGTGCCAGCAGCCACGACTACGAGCAGTACTTC
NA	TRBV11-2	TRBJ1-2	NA	CASSFMQGRGHGYTF	TGTGCCAGCAGTTTCATGCAGGGACGGGGCCATGGCTACACCTTC
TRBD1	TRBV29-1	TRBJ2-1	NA	CSVRPTGTGRVNEQFF	TGCAGCGTCCGGCCGACCGGGACAGGGAGGGTCAATGAGCAGTTCTTC
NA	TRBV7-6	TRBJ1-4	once	CASSSNIPGPQGEKLFF	TGTGCCAGCAGCTCAAACATCCCGGGACCCCAGGGGGAAAAACTGTTTTTT
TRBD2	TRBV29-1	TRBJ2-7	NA	CSVEGSSGDYEQYF	TGCAGCGTTGAAGGTTCTAGCGGAGACTACGAGCAGTACTTC
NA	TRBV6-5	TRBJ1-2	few	CATGRNYGYTF	TGTGCCACGGGTCGTAACTATGGCTACACCTTC
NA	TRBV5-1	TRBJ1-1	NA	CASCREGGNTEAFF	TGCGCCAGCTGCCGAGAGGGAGGTAACACTGAAGCTTTCTTT
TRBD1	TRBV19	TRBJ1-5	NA	CASSIDFPSGTGYQPQHF	TGTGCCAGTAGTATAGATTTCCCTTCCGGGACAGGGTATCAGCCCCAGCATTTT
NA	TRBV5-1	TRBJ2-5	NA	CASSLGGDQETQYF	TGCGCCAGCAGCTTGGGGGGGGACCAAGAGACCCAGTACTTC
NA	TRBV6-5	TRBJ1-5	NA	CASSYGGLSNQPQHF	TGTGCCAGCAGTTACGGGGGACTTAGCAATCAGCCCCAGCATTTT
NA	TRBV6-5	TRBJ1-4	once	CASSRQQGWEKLFF	TGTGCCAGCAGTCGCCAGCAGGGTTGGGAAAAACTGTTTTTT
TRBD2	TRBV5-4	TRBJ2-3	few	CASSLTSGSSTDTQYF	TGTGCCAGCAGCTTGACTAGCGGGAGTAGCACAGATACGCAGTATTTT
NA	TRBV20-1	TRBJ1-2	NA	CSAYRVRGYTF	TGCAGTGCTTACAGGGTGCGTGGCTACACCTTC
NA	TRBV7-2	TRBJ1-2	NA	CASSPFLEGRGYTF	TGTGCCAGCAGCCCATTTCTTGAGGGGCGAGGCTACACCTTC
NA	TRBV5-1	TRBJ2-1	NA	CASSLVVAGGGDEQFF	TGCGCCAGCAGCTTGGTGGTAGCTGGAGGAGGCGATGAGCAGTTCTTC
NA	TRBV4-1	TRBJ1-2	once	CASSQDKGSYGYTF	TGCGCCAGCAGCCAAGACAAGGGCTCCTATGGCTACACCTTC
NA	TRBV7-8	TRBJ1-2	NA	CASSLARTIGYTF	TGTGCCAGCAGCTTAGCGAGGACAATTGGCTACACCTTC
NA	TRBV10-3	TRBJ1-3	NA	CAISESGNTIYF	TGTGCCATCAGTGAGTCCGGAAACACCATATATTTT
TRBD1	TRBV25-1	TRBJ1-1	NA	CASTLSGTANTEAFF	TGTGCCAGCACTCTATCCGGGACAGCGAACACTGAAGCTTTCTTT
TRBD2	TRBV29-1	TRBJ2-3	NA	CSQSGRARDTQYF	TGCAGCCAAAGCGGGAGGGCCAGGGATACGCAGTATTTT
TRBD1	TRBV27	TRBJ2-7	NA	CASSLIGTAPYEQYF	TGTGCCAGCAGTTTAATCGGGACAGCCCCCTACGAGCAGTACTTC
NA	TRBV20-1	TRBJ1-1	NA	CSEKGNTEAFF	TGCAGTGAAAAAGGCAACACTGAAGCTTTCTTT
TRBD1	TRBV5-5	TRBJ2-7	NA	CASSLWTGRNEQYF	TGTGCCAGCAGCTTATGGACAGGGAGAAACGAGCAGTACTTC
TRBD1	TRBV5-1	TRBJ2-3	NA	CASSHGTGGVTDTQYF	TGCGCCAGCAGCCACGGGACAGGGGGCGTCACAGATACGCAGTATTTT
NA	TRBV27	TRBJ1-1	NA	CASSFTGLGQMNTEAFF	TGTGCCAGCAGTTTCACAGGGCTCGGGCAAATGAACACTGAAGCTTTCTTT
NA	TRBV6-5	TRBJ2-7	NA	CASSYYGVPYEQYF	TGTGCCAGCAGTTACTACGGGGTCCCCTACGAGCAGTACTTC
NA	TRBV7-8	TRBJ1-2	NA	CASSLAQGGVGYTF	TGTGCCAGCAGCTTAGCGCAGGGTGGTGTGGGCTACACCTTC
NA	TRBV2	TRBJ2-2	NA	CASSKQGTNTGELFF	TGTGCCAGCAGTAAACAGGGTACGAACACCGGGGAGCTGTTTTTT
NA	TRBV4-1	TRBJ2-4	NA	CASSQGGELAKNIQYF	TGCGCCAGCAGCCAAGGTGGAGAGCTAGCCAAAAACATTCAGTACTTC
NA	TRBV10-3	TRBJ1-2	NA	CAISESKRGYTF	TGTGCCATCAGTGAGTCGAAAAGAGGCTACACCTTC
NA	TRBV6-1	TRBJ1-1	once	CASSEGLNTEAFF	TGTGCCAGCAGTGAAGGCTTGAACACTGAAGCTTTCTTT
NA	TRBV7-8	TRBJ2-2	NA	CASSLVRGELFF	TGTGCCAGCAGCTTAGTAAGGGGGGAGCTGTTTTTT
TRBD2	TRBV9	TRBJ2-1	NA	CASSTMTSGSRNEQFF	TGTGCCAGCAGCACCATGACTAGCGGGAGTCGGAATGAGCAGTTCTTC
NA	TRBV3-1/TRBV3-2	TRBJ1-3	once	CASTPTGPWNTIYF	TGTGCCAGCACCCCTACAGGACCTTGGAACACCATATATTTT
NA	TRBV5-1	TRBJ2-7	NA	CASSYTYEQYF	TGCGCCAGCAGCTACACCTACGAGCAGTACTTC
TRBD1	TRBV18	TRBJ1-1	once	CASSEIQGEAFF	TGTGCCAGCTCCGAGATACAGGGGGAAGCTTTCTTT
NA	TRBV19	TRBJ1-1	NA	CASSMRGGDTEAFF	TGTGCCAGTAGTATGCGGGGAGGAGACACTGAAGCTTTCTTT
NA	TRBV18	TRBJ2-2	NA	CASSPFRSSENTGELFF	TGTGCCAGCTCACCATTCCGGTCCTCCGAAAACACCGGGGAGCTGTTTTTT
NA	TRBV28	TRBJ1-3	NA	CASVHSSGNTIYF	TGTGCCAGCGTCCACAGCTCTGGAAACACCATATATTTT
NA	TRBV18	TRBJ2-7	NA	CASSPSTGSLVYEQYF	TGTGCCAGCTCACCGTCGACTGGGTCGTTGGTCTACGAGCAGTACTTC
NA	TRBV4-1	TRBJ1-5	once	CASSQVISTGNQPQHF	TGCGCCAGCAGCCAAGTCATATCGACGGGCAATCAGCCCCAGCATTTT
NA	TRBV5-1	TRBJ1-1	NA	CASSLTGGTVEAFF	TGCGCCAGCAGCTTGACGGGCGGGACGGTTGAAGCTTTCTTT
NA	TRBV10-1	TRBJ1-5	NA	CASSADSSNQPQHF	TGCGCCAGCAGTGCTGACAGTAGCAATCAGCCCCAGCATTTT
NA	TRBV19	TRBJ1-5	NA	CASSISQGINSNQPQHF	TGTGCCAGTAGTATTTCCCAGGGGATAAATAGCAATCAGCCCCAGCATTTT
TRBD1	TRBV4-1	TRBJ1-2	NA	CASSQDWNRGNYGYTF	TGCGCCAGCAGCCAAGATTGGAACAGGGGCAACTATGGCTACACCTTC
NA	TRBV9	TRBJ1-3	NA	CASSVQGSPPGGNTIYF	TGTGCCAGCAGCGTTCAGGGCTCACCTCCGGGGGGAAACACCATATATTTT